The 10 T cell receptor beta chains presented below share a single source sample, sequenced in a study of control samples from healthy donors and cancer patients. The table came from immunoSEQ multiplex PCR; TCRdb's copy has only in-frame clones and leaves some out. This table has some 150,000 clones, approximately 94% appearing once. The sample taken for sequencing was PBMCs. Receptors originate from a man aged 55 to 69 with colorectal cancer.

The chain has TRBV6-1 and TRBJ1-1; possibly TRBD1 for D (5 bases). CDR1 is MNHNS and CDR2 is SASEGT in the germline V gene. V was trimmed by 0 bases and J by 6 bases, leaving 14 bases between them. CDR3 length: 15 residues. The DNA for the CDR3 is TGTGCCAGCAGTGAAGCTAGGCAGGGAGGCGCTGAAGCTTTCTTT. Its protein product is CASSEARQGGAEAFF.

This chain joins TRBV19 and TRBJ1-1, with 7 bases identical to TRBD1. The J segment lost 4 bases and the V segment lost 4 bases, leaving 6 bases of the junction unmatched. CDR3 length equals 14 residues. Germline V gene lookup returns CDR1 LNHDA and CDR2 SQIVND (reference sequence). In nucleotides, the CDR3 is TGTGCCAGTAGTACCCGACGACAGGGCACTGAAGCTTTCTTT. Residues: CASSTRRQGTEAFF.

In this sample, this clone turned up once. V and J are TRBV19 and TRBJ2-2, with 9 bases lining up with TRBD1. The CDR3 sequence is 15 residues long. J lost 7 bases, V lost 5 bases, and 8 bases had no gene match. Germline values: CDR1 LNHDA, CDR2 SQIVND (reference sequence). The CDR3, as DNA: TGTGCCAGTAGTCCGGGACAGGGCAGAGGCGGGGAGCTGTTTTTT. It translates to CASSPGQGRGGELFF.

J is TRBJ1-5 and V is TRBV2; TRBD1 agrees at 7 bases. CDR1 is SNHLY, CDR2 FYNNEI, per germline. CDR3 length: 15 residues. The trim removed 2 bases at V and 4 bases at J, leaving 5 bases unmatched. The CDR3 region has the DNA TGTGCCAGCAGTGAACTAGGGGGCCGGAATCAGCCCCAGCATTTT. It encodes CASSELGGRNQPQHF.

The chain is built from TRBV14 and TRBJ2-7, with D hard to call. V lost 0 bases and J 2 bases, leaving 5 bases between the germline ends. The germline CDR1 and CDR2 sequences are SGHDN and FVKESK. The CDR3 has 13 amino acids. CDR3 nucleotide sequence: TGTGCCAGCAGCCAAGATAATACCTACGAGCAGTACTTC. It specifies CASSQDNTYEQYF.

The chain has TRBV9 and TRBJ1-2; 7 positions match TRBD1. CDR3 length: 16 residues. Trimming at V came to 0 bases and at J to 2 bases, leaving 7 bases not matched to a gene. From germline, CDR1 is SGDLS and CDR2 YYNGEE. The CDR3 is CASSVAGGTANYGYTF. The CDR3 nucleotides read TGTGCCAGCAGCGTAGCGGGAGGGACAGCGAACTATGGCTACACCTTC.

V usage is TRBV24-1 and J usage is TRBJ2-2; 8 bases fit TRBD1. This CDR3 has 14 amino acids. From germline, CDR1 is KGHDR and CDR2 SFDVKD. V was pared by 9 bases and J by 4 bases, with 6 bases of the junction left unmatched. Here the CDR3 DNA reads TGTGCCACCGGCACAGGGGGTAGCACCGGGGAGCTGTTTTTT. It is translated as CATGTGGSTGELFF.

The V gene is TRBV5-1, the J gene TRBJ1-1; possible D gene TRBD1, 5 bases. CDR1 and CDR2 (germline): SGHRS, YFSETQ. This CDR3 is 13 amino acids long. Trimming stripped 7 bases from V and 0 bases from J, with 10 bases between. The CDR3 loop reads CASGRQMNTEAFF. CDR3 nucleotides: TGCGCCAGCGGCCGACAGATGAACACTGAAGCTTTCTTT.

The chain has TRBV6-1 and TRBJ1-3, with D possibly being TRBD1 (6 bases). This CDR3 is 17 amino acids long. Looked up from germline, CDR1 is MNHNS and CDR2 is SASEGT. The ends were cut back, 1 base at V and 0 bases at J, with 13 bases in the middle. The CDR3 protein is CASSEVRGRGSGNTIYF. In nucleotides, the CDR3 is TGTGCCAGCAGTGAAGTGAGGGGCAGGGGCTCTGGAAACACCATATATTTT.

V is TRBV9 and J is TRBJ2-2, with D perhaps given as TRBD1 or TRBD2 (7 bases each). CDR3 length: 16 residues. Trimming stripped 2 bases from V and 0 bases from J, with 11 bases between. Germline CDR1 reads SGDLS; CDR2 reads YYNGEE. The CDR3 spells CASSVQGGPNTGELFF. CDR3 coding DNA: TGTGCCAGCAGCGTCCAGGGGGGGCCGAACACCGGGGAGCTGTTTTTT.